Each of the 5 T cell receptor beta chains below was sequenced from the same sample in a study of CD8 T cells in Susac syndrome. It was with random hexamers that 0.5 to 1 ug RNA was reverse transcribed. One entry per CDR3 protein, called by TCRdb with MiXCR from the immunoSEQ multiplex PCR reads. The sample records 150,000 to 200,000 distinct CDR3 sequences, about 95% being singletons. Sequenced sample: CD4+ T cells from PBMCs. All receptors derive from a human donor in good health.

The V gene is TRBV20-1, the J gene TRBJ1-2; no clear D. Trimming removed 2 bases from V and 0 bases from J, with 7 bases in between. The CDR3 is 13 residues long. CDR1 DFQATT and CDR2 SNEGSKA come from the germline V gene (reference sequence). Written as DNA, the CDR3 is TGCAGTGCTAGAAACGGGGCTAACTATGGCTACACCTTC. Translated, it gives CSARNGANYGYTF.

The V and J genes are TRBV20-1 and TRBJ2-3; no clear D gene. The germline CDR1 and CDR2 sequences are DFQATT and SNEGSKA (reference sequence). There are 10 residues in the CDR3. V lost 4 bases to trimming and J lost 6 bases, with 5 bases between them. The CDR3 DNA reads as TGCAGTGCTACAGCGGATACGCAGTATTTT. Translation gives CSATADTQYF.

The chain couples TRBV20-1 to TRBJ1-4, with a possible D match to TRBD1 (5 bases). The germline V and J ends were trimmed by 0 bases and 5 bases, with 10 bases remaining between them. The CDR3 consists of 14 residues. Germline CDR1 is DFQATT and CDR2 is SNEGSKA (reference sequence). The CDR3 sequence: CSARDLRGNEKLFF. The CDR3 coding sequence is TGCAGTGCTAGAGATCTGAGGGGAAATGAAAAACTGTTTTTT.

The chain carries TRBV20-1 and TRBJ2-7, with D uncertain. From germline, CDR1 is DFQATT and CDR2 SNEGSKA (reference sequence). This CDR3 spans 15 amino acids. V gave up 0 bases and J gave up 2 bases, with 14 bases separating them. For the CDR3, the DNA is TGCAGTGCTAGAGATCCACTGACGGCAACCTACGAGCAGTACTTC. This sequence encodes CSARDPLTATYEQYF.

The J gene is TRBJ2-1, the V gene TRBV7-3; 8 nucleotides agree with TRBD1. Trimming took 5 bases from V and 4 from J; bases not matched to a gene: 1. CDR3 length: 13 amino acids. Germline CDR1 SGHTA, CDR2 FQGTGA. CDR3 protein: CASSRDRYNEQFF. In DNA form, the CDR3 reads TGTGCCAGCAGCAGGGACAGGTACAATGAGCAGTTCTTC.